Listed here are 20 T cell receptor beta chains from one sample, sequenced in a study of lymphopenia after photon versus proton radiotherapy. Sequenced by immunoSEQ multiplex PCR; TCRdb stores in-frame clones only, minus some. The sample gives 53,000 or so clones, around 82% of which show up once; just under 30% is in the top ten. The sample consisted of peripheral blood, taken from a patient treated with photon-based radiotherapy. The receptors shown here come from a man aged 45-65 years with gastric cancer.

The genes are TRBV12-5 and TRBJ2-1; no clear D gene. The V gene's germline CDR1 is LGHNT and CDR2 FRNRAP. The CDR3 loop spans 14 amino acids. Trimming took 0 bases from V and 7 from J, leaving 10 bases between them. CDR3 region: CASGLVPDFNEQFF. The CDR3 region has the DNA TGTGCTAGTGGTTTGGTACCCGACTTTAATGAGCAGTTCTTC.

This rearrangement joins TRBV7-9 to TRBJ2-3, with D possibly being TRBD2 (6 bases). The length of the CDR3 is 16 residues. The germline gives CDR1 SEHNR, CDR2 FQNEAQ (reference sequence). V lost 1 base, J lost 6 bases, and 17 bases lay in between. In DNA form, the CDR3 reads TGTGCCAGCAGCTTAGAAGCGGGCCCAAGGCTGGATACGCAGTATTTT. It yields the protein CASSLEAGPRLDTQYF.

This clone was observed a handful of times. The chain links TRBV6-6 to TRBJ1-5; TRBD1 matches at 12 bases. Losses at the gene ends were 8 bases for V and 8 bases for J; bases not matched to a gene: 1. This CDR3 has 12 residues. Germline CDR1 is MNHNY and CDR2 is SVGAGI (reference sequence). DNA of the CDR3: TGTGCCAGCGGGACAGGGGGCGAGCCCCAGCATTTT. Translated: CASGTGGEPQHF.

This clone was counted between two and nine times. The chain is built from TRBV7-2 and TRBJ1-5; 8 nucleotides line up with TRBD1. The CDR3 has 13 residues. The germline gives CDR1 SGHTA, CDR2 FQGNSA. V gave up 4 bases and J gave up 6 bases; unmatched junction bases: 2. Here the CDR3 reads CASSSTGAQPQHF. The CDR3 nucleotides are TGTGCCAGCAGCTCGACAGGGGCTCAGCCCCAGCATTTT.

The chain links TRBV7-9 to TRBJ2-1; possibly TRBD2 for D (6 bases). Germline lookup yields CDR1 SEHNR and CDR2 FQNEAQ (reference sequence). V lost 5 bases and J 3 bases, leaving 17 bases between the germline ends. This CDR3 spans 16 amino acids. The CDR3 loop reads CASSPPGGGIYNEQFF. CDR3 DNA sequence: TGTGCCAGCAGCCCCCCGGGTGGCGGGATCTACAATGAGCAGTTCTTC.

The chain recombines TRBV15 with TRBJ2-3; D gene uncertain. The CDR3 spans 14 residues. Germline CDR1 reads LNHNV; CDR2 reads YYDKDF (reference sequence). The ends were cut back, 3 bases at V and 6 bases at J, with 13 bases in the middle. The CDR3 coding sequence is TGTGCCACCAGCAGTCCCCAGAAAGGGGATACGCAGTATTTT. As protein: CATSSPQKGDTQYF.

This clone has a single count. The chain joins TRBV6-1 to TRBJ1-5; tentatively, D is TRBD1 (6 bases). Trimming cost V 6 bases and J 2 bases, with 14 bases left between them. Germline CDR1 reads MNHNS; CDR2 reads SASEGT. The CDR3 totals 15 residues. CDR3 sequence reads: CASRSGDLGNQPQHF. The CDR3 DNA sequence: TGTGCCAGCAGATCAGGGGATCTAGGCAATCAGCCCCAGCATTTT.

The chain employs TRBV18 and TRBJ2-1; 8 bases agree with TRBD1. This CDR3 comprises 17 residues. The junction had 11 bases not matched to a gene; V was cut back by 5 bases and J by 2 bases. Germline V gene lookup returns CDR1 KGHSH and CDR2 LQKENI. The CDR3 DNA is TGTGCCAGCTCATTGTATCCGGGACAGGATACCTACAATGAGCAGTTCTTC. Protein sequence: CASSLYPGQDTYNEQFF.

The chain couples TRBV5-4 to TRBJ2-5; TRBD2 aligns across 11 bases. After removal of 0 bases from V and 5 bases from J, the junction contained 6 bases not matched to a gene. Germline V gene sequence: CDR1 SGHNT, CDR2 YYREEE (reference sequence). The CDR3 spans 16 residues. The CDR3 DNA reads TGTGCCAGCAGCTTGGTCCCTAGCGGGAGGAGCGAGACCCAGTACTTC. Protein sequence: CASSLVPSGRSETQYF. Full variable domain (missing parts from reference TRBV5-4 and TRBJ2-5): ETGVTQSPTHLIKTRGQQVTLRCSSQSGHNTVSWYQQALGQGPQFIFQYYREEENGRGNFPPRFSGLQFPNYSSELNVNALELDDSALYLCASSLVPSGRSETQYFGPGTRLLVL.

The V call is TRBV2, the J call TRBJ1-3, with 8 bases lining up with TRBD1. V was pared by 9 bases and J by 4 bases, with 5 bases of the junction left unmatched. The CDR3 covers 13 residues. CDR1 and CDR2 from the germline V gene are SNHLY and FYNNEI. The CDR3 sequence is CASGRDRGNTIYF. The DNA for the CDR3 is TGTGCCAGTGGCCGGGACAGGGGAAACACCATATATTTT.

The J gene is TRBJ1-2, the V gene TRBV2; D is unresolved. The V end lost 4 bases, the J end lost 7 bases, and 10 bases lay between the germline ends. The V gene's germline CDR1 is SNHLY and CDR2 FYNNEI. CDR3 length: 12 amino acids. This CDR3 is CASSVEWAGYTF. CDR3 coding DNA: TGTGCCAGCAGTGTGGAGTGGGCTGGCTACACCTTC.

The gene calls are TRBV19 and TRBJ2-1, with D tentatively TRBD2 (5 bases). The V gene's germline CDR1 is LNHDA and CDR2 SQIVND (reference sequence). CDR3 length equals 17 residues. V was pared by 5 bases and J by 4 bases, with 21 bases between. The CDR3 spells CASSPRGLLTQYNEQFF. DNA for the CDR3: TGTGCCAGTAGTCCTCGCGGACTTCTTACTCAATACAATGAGCAGTTCTTC.

In this sample, this clone turned up a few times. V is TRBV9 and J is TRBJ2-3; TRBD2 agrees at 9 bases. The V gene end was trimmed by 3 bases and the J gene end by 3 bases; junction bases not matched to a gene: 11. The CDR3 is 17 amino acids. CDR1 SGDLS and CDR2 YYNGEE come from the germline V gene. The DNA of the CDR3 is TGTGCCAGCAGCGGCGACGCGACTAGCGGACCGACAGATACGCAGTATTTT. This translates into CASSGDATSGPTDTQYF. Variable domain in full (rest from reference TRBV9 and TRBJ2-3): DSGVTQTPKHLITATGQRVTLRCSPRSGDLSVYWYQQSLDQGLQFLIQYYNGEERAKGNILERFSAQQFPDLHSELNLSSLELGDSALYFCASSGDATSGPTDTQYFGPGTRLTVL.

V and J are TRBV6-4 and TRBJ1-2, with 8 bases matching TRBD1. CDR1 and CDR2 from the germline V gene are MRHNA and SNTAGT. The CDR3 extends over 14 amino acids. V was pared by 6 bases and J by 2 bases, with 5 bases of the junction left unmatched. The CDR3 DNA follows: TGTGCCAGCAGCCCGGACAGGGTGAACTATGGCTACACCTTC. Protein sequence: CASSPDRVNYGYTF.

The chain employs TRBV18 and TRBJ1-3, with TRBD1 identical over 7 bases. The CDR3 spans 15 residues. The germline gives CDR1 KGHSH, CDR2 LQKENI. The V segment lost 3 bases and the J segment 0 bases; nucleotides outside the gene matches: 2. The CDR3 sequence is CASSPTGSSGNTIYF. Here the CDR3 DNA reads TGTGCCAGCTCACCGACAGGGAGCTCTGGAAACACCATATATTTT.

The chain combines TRBV27 with TRBJ2-7, with 12 positions matching TRBD1. J lost 2 bases, V lost 3 bases, and 5 bases had no gene match. The V gene's germline CDR1 is MNHEY and CDR2 SMNVEV (reference sequence). The CDR3 covers 16 residues. DNA for the CDR3: TGTGCCAGCAGTTTGACCGGGGACAGGGGGCCCTACGAGCAGTACTTC. Encoded protein: CASSLTGDRGPYEQYF.

This clone was counted once. V gene TRBV15 combines with J gene TRBJ1-3; the D is unclear. The CDR3 sequence is 16 residues long. V was clipped by 0 bases and J by 0 bases, with 9 bases between them. Germline V CDR1 and CDR2: LNHNV, YYDKDF (reference sequence). CDR3 loop: CATSRDNGPSGNTIYF. The DNA for the CDR3 is TGTGCCACCAGCAGAGATAACGGTCCCTCTGGAAACACCATATATTTT.

V is TRBV19 and J is TRBJ2-2; the match to TRBD1 covers 7 bases. CDR1 is LNHDA and CDR2 is SQIVND in the germline V gene (reference sequence). The CDR3 consists of 13 residues. V trimming: 6 bases; J trimming: 4 bases; junction bases outside the gene matches: 2. Written as DNA, the CDR3 is TGTGCCAGTAGCAACAGGGGCACCGGGGAGCTGTTTTTT. This encodes CASSNRGTGELFF.

The chain couples TRBV7-2 to TRBJ2-7, with 9 bases matching TRBD2. The J segment lost 4 bases and the V segment lost 3 bases, leaving 4 bases of the junction unmatched. The CDR3 contains 14 residues. Germline V lookup: CDR1 SGHTA, CDR2 FQGNSA. The chain's CDR3 is CASSLGLAEYEQYF. Written as DNA, the CDR3 is TGTGCCAGCAGCTTGGGACTAGCCGAGTACGAGCAGTACTTC.

The DNA of the CDR3 is TGTGCCAGCAGCGCCACTAGCGGGAGATCTCTTGAGCAGTTCTTC. Translation gives CASSATSGRSLEQFF. The gene calls are TRBV9 and TRBJ2-1; TRBD2 agrees at 11 bases. There are 15 residues in the CDR3. J lost 9 bases, V lost 3 bases, and 8 bases had no gene match. Germline assignment: CDR1 SGDLS and CDR2 YYNGEE. The variable domain in full, with the rest retrieved from reference TRBV9 and TRBJ2-1, is DSGVTQTPKHLITATGQRVTLRCSPRSGDLSVYWYQQSLDQGLQFLIQYYNGEERAKGNILERFSAQQFPDLHSELNLSSLELGDSALYFCASSATSGRSLEQFFGPGTRLTVL.